Detailed here is one TCR beta chain. The sample comes from a study of T-cell reconstitution after alpha-beta-depleted transplantation in children. Germline CDR1 is SNHLY and CDR2 is FYNNEI. This CDR3 contains 16 residues. With 4 bases removed from V and 0 bases from J, the gap between germline ends came to 14 bases. Unique molecular identifiers were incorporated during preparation of the TCRbeta library. One entry per CDR3 protein, called by TCRdb with MiXCR from the PCR reads. Seen here are approximately 510,000 distinct CDR3 sequences, around 17% observed once, and the top ten hold approximately 3%.

V usage is TRBV2 and J usage is TRBJ2-3, with D hard to call. The source material was PBMCs from the stem cell graft donor, sampled from the stem cell graft. The TCR sequence derives from a human donor who donated a stem cell graft to a child with acute lymphoblastic leukemia. CDR3 nucleotides: TGTGCCAGCAGTGGGTGGCGTCAGTCTAGCACAGATACGCAGTATTTT. Amino acids: CASSGWRQSSTDTQYF. Drawing the rest from reference TRBV2 and TRBJ2-3, the complete variable domain is EPEVTQTPSHQVTQMGQEVILRCVPISNHLYFYWYRQILGQKVEFLVSFYNNEISEKSEIFDDQFSVERPDGSNFTLKIRSTKLEDSAMYFCASSGWRQSSTDTQYFGPGTRLTVL.